This T cell receptor (beta chain) was obtained from a study of T cells in Graves' hyperthyroidism and ophthalmopathy. CDR1 KGHSH and CDR2 LQKENI come from the germline V gene. The CDR3 totals 15 residues. V was trimmed by 4 bases and J by 0 bases, leaving 10 bases between them. Across 18 months, stable Graves' hyperthyroidism was marked by no progression to ophthalmopathy. The investigators amplified TCR beta CDR3 regions from RNA transcripts. First-round RT-PCR of the TCR CDR3 relied on the HTBI primer set. TCRdb redid the calling of the multiplex PCR reads with MiXCR, one entry per CDR3 protein. The data contain under 400,000 distinct CDR3 sequences, over 20% of them singletons. This clonotype showed up many times.

The receptor comes from a woman aged 45-65 years with Graves' hyperthyroidism. V is TRBV18 and J is TRBJ2-4; no reliable D call. The sample consisted of blood. CDR3 amino acids: CASSQKALAKNIQYF. The CDR3 DNA follows: TGTGCCAGCTCACAAAAGGCATTAGCCAAAAACATTCAGTACTTC.